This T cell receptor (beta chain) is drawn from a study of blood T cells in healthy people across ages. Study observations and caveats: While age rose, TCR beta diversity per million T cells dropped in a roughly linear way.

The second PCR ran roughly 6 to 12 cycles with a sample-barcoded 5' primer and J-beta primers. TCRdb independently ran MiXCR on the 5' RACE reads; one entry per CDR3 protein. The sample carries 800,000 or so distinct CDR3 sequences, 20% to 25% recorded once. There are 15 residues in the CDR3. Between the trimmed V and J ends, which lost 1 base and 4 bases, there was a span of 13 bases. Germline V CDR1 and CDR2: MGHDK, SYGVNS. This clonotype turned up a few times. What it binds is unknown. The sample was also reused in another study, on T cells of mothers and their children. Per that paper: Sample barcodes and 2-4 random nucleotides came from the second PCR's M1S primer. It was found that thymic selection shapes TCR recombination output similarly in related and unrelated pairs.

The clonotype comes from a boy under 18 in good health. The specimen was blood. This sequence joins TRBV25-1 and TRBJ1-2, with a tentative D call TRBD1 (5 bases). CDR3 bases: TGTGCCAGCAGTGAATGGGACGGAAGAAGCTATGGCTACACCTTC. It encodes CASSEWDGRSYGYTF.